One sample yielded the 18 T cell receptor beta chains listed below, sequenced in a study of T cell repertoires in cytomegalovirus infection. Each CDR3 protein is one row after TCRdb ran MiXCR on the reads. The data hold approximately 170,000 distinct CDR3 sequences, with 17% observed a single time. Sequencing used CD8+ T cells from PBMCs. Receptors were obtained from a human donor in good health (CMV status not recorded). Some clones in this sample may be carry-over from other donors' samples.

The V call is TRBV6-2 or TRBV6-3, the J call TRBJ2-7, with 8 positions matching TRBD1. The CDR3 contains 16 residues. Germline CDR1 and CDR2: MNHEY and SVGEGT. The V and J ends lost 4 bases and 5 bases, in that order; junction bases with no gene match: 13. CDR3 region: CASSLVRTGIEDEQYF. The CDR3 DNA reads as TGTGCCAGCAGTTTGGTGCGGACAGGGATCGAGGACGAGCAGTACTTC.

This clonotype was recorded a few times. The chain recombines TRBV28 with TRBJ2-5; D perhaps matches TRBD1 (5 bases). Germline-derived CDR1 and CDR2 are MDHEN and SYDVKM. The V gene lost 6 bases and the J gene lost 2 bases, with 19 bases spanning the gap. The CDR3 extends over 16 amino acids. The CDR3 spells CASRYLGQGLQETQYF. The DNA of the CDR3 is TGTGCCAGCAGATATCTCGGGCAGGGCCTTCAAGAGACCCAGTACTTC.

This chain uses TRBV27 with TRBJ2-7; D may correspond to TRBD1 or TRBD2 (5 bases each). The germline V gene has CDR1 MNHEY and CDR2 SMNVEV (reference sequence). This CDR3 contains 14 residues. The germline V and J ends were trimmed by 5 bases and 1 base, with 12 bases remaining between them. CDR3 loop: CASSHRDGSYEQYF. In nucleotides, the CDR3 is TGTGCCAGCAGTCACCGGGACGGTTCCTACGAGCAGTACTTC.

This clonotype showed up just a few times. This chain connects TRBV29-1 to TRBJ2-7; tentatively, D is TRBD1 (7 bases). This CDR3 region has 14 residues. Germline V gene data show CDR1 as SQVTM and CDR2 as ANQGSEA. CDR3 sequence: CGRRGPQGTSEQYF. The CDR3 region has the DNA TGCGGGCGCCGCGGCCCACAGGGGACTTCCGAGCAGTACTTC.

Only a few counts were recorded for this clonotype. The chain is built from TRBV29-1 and TRBJ2-2; 7 positions agree with TRBD1. CDR1 SQVTM and CDR2 ANQGSEA come from the germline V gene. The CDR3 is made up of 16 amino acids. J gave up 7 bases and V 0 bases, and 11 bases lay outside the gene matches. The CDR3 here is CSVEDLRGGAYGELFF. The CDR3 DNA reads as TGCAGCGTTGAAGATCTGCGAGGGGGCGCGTACGGGGAGCTGTTTTTT.

CDR3 DNA sequence: TGCAGTGCCAATATCGGACTTACCTATGGCTACACCTTC. Encoded protein: CSANIGLTYGYTF. The chain uses TRBV20-1 and TRBJ1-2; unclear D gene. Trimming took 6 bases from V and 4 from J, leaving 15 bases between them. Germline lookup yields CDR1 DFQATT and CDR2 SNEGSKA (reference sequence). This CDR3 spans 13 amino acids.

In its sample, this clonotype was seen a few times. The genes are TRBV7-2 and TRBJ1-4; 8 nucleotides line up with TRBD1. Trimming removed 2 bases from V and 5 bases from J; junction bases left unmatched: 16. The CDR3 covers 19 residues. Per germline, CDR1 SGHTA and CDR2 FQGNSA. The CDR3 DNA follows: TGTGCCAGCAGCTTACGGGTTAGGGGGACAGGCCGATCCAATGAAAAACTGTTTTTT. Translating it yields CASSLRVRGTGRSNEKLFF.

This chain links TRBV7-6 with TRBJ1-1; 7 bases match TRBD1. The CDR3 totals 15 residues. Germline CDR1 SGHVS, CDR2 FNYEAQ. Trimming at V came to 5 bases and at J to 5 bases, leaving 11 bases not matched to a gene. The CDR3 sequence is CASSLSTGTGTEAFF. As DNA, the CDR3 is TGTGCCAGCAGCCTATCGACAGGGACGGGTACTGAAGCTTTCTTT. Drawing the rest from reference TRBV7-6 and TRBJ1-1, the complete variable domain is GAGVSQSPRYKVTKRGQDVALRCDPISGHVSLYWYRQALGQGPEFLTYFNYEAQQDKSGLPNDRFSAERPEGSISTLTIQRTEQRDSAMYRCASSLSTGTGTEAFFGQGTRLTVV.

This clonotype was counted between two and nine times. The V and J genes are TRBV6-6 and TRBJ2-7; D possibly matches TRBD1 or TRBD2 (5 bases each). This CDR3 is 16 amino acids long. With 4 bases removed from V and 3 bases from J, the gap between germline ends came to 19 bases. From germline, CDR1 is MNHNY and CDR2 SVGAGI (reference sequence). CDR3 DNA: TGTGCCAGCAGTTTCCCCGGGGCACTACTAGGCTACGAGCAGTACTTC. Residues: CASSFPGALLGYEQYF.

Only one count was recorded for this clonotype. This chain connects TRBV19 to TRBJ1-1, with D possibly matching TRBD1 (5 bases). CDR1 LNHDA and CDR2 SQIVND come from the germline V gene (reference sequence). This CDR3 comprises 14 residues. Deletions cut 6 bases from V and 4 bases from J, with 15 bases between. CDR3 nucleotide sequence: TGTGCCAGTAGCCCTCGGGGGGTGGGCACTGAAGCTTTCTTT. Encoded protein: CASSPRGVGTEAFF.

V and J are TRBV27 and TRBJ2-4; TRBD1 agrees at 10 bases. With 3 bases clipped from V and 5 bases from J, the junction kept 4 bases outside the gene matches. Looked up from germline, CDR1 is MNHEY and CDR2 is SMNVEV (reference sequence). The CDR3 is made up of 15 amino acids. This CDR3 reads CASSFWDRGQNIQYF. CDR3 DNA: TGTGCCAGCAGTTTCTGGGACAGGGGCCAAAACATTCAGTACTTC.

A few counts support this clonotype. The chain carries TRBV27 and TRBJ2-5; TRBD2 matches at 9 bases. The germline V gene has CDR1 MNHEY and CDR2 SMNVEV (reference sequence). This CDR3 spans 16 amino acids. V shed 0 bases, J shed 2 bases, and the junction held 4 bases outside the gene matches. As DNA, the CDR3 is TGTGCCAGCAGTTTATCGGAGCGGGGGGCTCAAGAGACCCAGTACTTC. Translation: CASSLSERGAQETQYF.

The genes are TRBV7-2 and TRBJ2-1; TRBD2 might be the D (6 bases). V lost 5 bases to trimming and J lost 5 bases, with 16 bases between them. This CDR3 has 15 residues. The V gene's germline CDR1 is SGHTA and CDR2 FQGNSA. This chain's CDR3 is CASSDRDWNNNEQFF. The DNA for the CDR3 is TGTGCCAGCAGCGACCGGGACTGGAACAACAATGAGCAGTTCTTC.

This clonotype was counted between two and nine times. The chain recombines TRBV7-9 with TRBJ2-5; 7 bases are a match to TRBD2. Germline V gene data show CDR1 as SEHNR and CDR2 as FQNEAQ (reference sequence). The CDR3 runs 14 residues. Trimming took 4 bases from V and 4 from J; bases not matched to a gene: 6. In DNA form, the CDR3 reads TGTGCCAGCAGCTCCCTGGCGGGAGTAGAGACCCAGTACTTC. This sequence encodes CASSSLAGVETQYF.

This clonotype came up many times. V is TRBV11-2 and J is TRBJ2-3; the D gene is possibly TRBD1 (6 bases). The V gene's germline CDR1 is SGHAT and CDR2 FQNNGV. CDR3 length equals 14 residues. Trimming removed 1 base from V and 14 bases from J, with 19 bases in between. In DNA, the CDR3 is TGTGCCAGCAGCTTAGGCCAGGGGCTCCCCATTGGGTATTTT. This sequence encodes CASSLGQGLPIGYF.

This clonotype was detected ten times or more. The CDR3 protein is CASQPGLALEQYF. Written as DNA, the CDR3 is TGTGCCAGCCAACCGGGACTAGCTCTCGAGCAGTACTTC. V usage is TRBV6-2 or TRBV6-3 and J usage is TRBJ2-7, with 9 bases matching TRBD2. The V gene end was trimmed by 8 bases and the J gene end by 6 bases; junction bases not matched to a gene: 8. CDR1 MNHEY and CDR2 SVGEGT come from the germline V gene. This CDR3 is built from 13 residues.

As regards this clonotype: This could be a read error, since a much larger clone is one nucleotide away. The gene calls are TRBV28 and TRBJ2-5; TRBD2 matches at 7 bases. The CDR3 runs 11 residues. The V gene end was trimmed by 5 bases and the J gene end by 13 bases; junction bases not matched to a gene: 7. Germline values: CDR1 MDHEN, CDR2 SYDVKM. The CDR3 DNA reads as TGTGCCAGCAGTCAAGCGGGGAGGTTGTACTTC. It is translated as CASSQAGRLYF.

The chain joins TRBV11-2 to TRBJ2-3; 8 bases are a match to TRBD2. V gave up 5 bases and J gave up 4 bases; unmatched junction bases: 11. The CDR3 covers 16 residues. The germline V gene encodes CDR1 SGHAT and CDR2 FQNNGV. The CDR3 DNA is TGTGCCAGCAGCCCCGGAGGTCGGGAGGGGGCAGATACGCAGTATTTT. Its translation is CASSPGGREGADTQYF.